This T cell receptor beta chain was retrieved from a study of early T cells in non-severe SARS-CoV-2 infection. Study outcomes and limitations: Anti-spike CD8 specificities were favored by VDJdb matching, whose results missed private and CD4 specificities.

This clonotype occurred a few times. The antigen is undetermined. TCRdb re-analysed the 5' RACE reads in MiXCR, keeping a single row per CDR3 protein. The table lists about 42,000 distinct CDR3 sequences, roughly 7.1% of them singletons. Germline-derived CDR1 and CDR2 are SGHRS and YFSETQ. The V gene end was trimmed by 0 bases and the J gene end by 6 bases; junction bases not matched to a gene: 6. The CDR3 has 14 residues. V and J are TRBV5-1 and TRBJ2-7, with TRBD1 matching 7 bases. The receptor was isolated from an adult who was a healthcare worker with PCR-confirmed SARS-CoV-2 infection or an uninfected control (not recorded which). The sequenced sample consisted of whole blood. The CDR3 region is CASSLVSGGREQYF. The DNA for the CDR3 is TGCGCCAGCAGCTTGGTTTCAGGGGGTCGCGAGCAGTACTTC.